This entry lists 17 T cell receptor beta chains sequenced from one sample in a study of cytotoxic CD8 clonotypes in ibrutinib-treated CLL. This table comes from immunoSEQ multiplex PCR, and its TCRdb copy is limited to in-frame clones, with some not included. The table lists about 120,000 clones, 45% to 65% of them singletons, with about 40% in the top ten. Sequenced here: PBMCs, sampled after 24 months of ibrutinib treatment. The receptors derive from a human donor with chronic lymphocytic leukemia.

The sample holds many counts of this clone. The rearrangement links TRBV15 to TRBJ2-7, with D perhaps TRBD1 or TRBD2 (6 bases each). The length of the CDR3 is 15 residues. V dropped 0 bases and J dropped 5 bases, with 14 bases sitting between them. CDR1 LNHNV and CDR2 YYDKDF come from the germline V gene (reference sequence). The CDR3 is CATSRDGGTTDEQYF. DNA of the CDR3: TGTGCCACCAGCAGAGATGGGGGGACAACTGACGAGCAGTACTTC.

In nucleotides, the CDR3 is TGTGCCAGCAGCTTAGTCGGGCATGGCTACACCTTC. This codes for CASSLVGHGYTF. J is TRBJ1-2 and V is TRBV7-9, with unresolved D. Trimming removed 1 base from V and 6 bases from J, with 6 bases in between. Germline-derived CDR1 and CDR2 are SEHNR and FQNEAQ (reference sequence). This CDR3 region has 12 residues.

The chain couples TRBV20-1 to TRBJ1-2; no firm D call. V was cut by 0 bases and J by 7 bases, with 3 bases left in between. CDR3 length: 10 amino acids. Germline V gene lookup returns CDR1 DFQATT and CDR2 SNEGSKA (reference sequence). CDR3 loop: CSARDLGYTF. The CDR3 DNA reads as TGCAGTGCTAGAGATCTTGGCTACACCTTC.

CDR3: CASTEGVGTSYEQYF. The CDR3 coding sequence is TGCGCCAGCACCGAGGGGGTGGGAACATCCTACGAGCAGTACTTC. V gene TRBV10-2 combines with J gene TRBJ2-7, with D possibly being TRBD1 (6 bases). Trimming stripped 7 bases from V and 1 base from J, with 17 bases between. Germline-derived CDR1 and CDR2 are WSHSY and SAAADI. This CDR3 contains 15 residues.

The V and J genes are TRBV6-1 and TRBJ2-3; possible D gene TRBD2, 6 bases. V was trimmed by 8 bases and J by 0 bases, leaving 12 bases between them. Germline V gene lookup returns CDR1 MNHNS and CDR2 SASEGT. The CDR3 length is 14 residues. The DNA of the CDR3 is TGTGCCAGCCGTAGCGGACCTAGCACAGATACGCAGTATTTT. It encodes CASRSGPSTDTQYF.

This clone appeared a few times. V gene TRBV5-6 combines with J gene TRBJ2-7; D is possibly TRBD1 or TRBD2 (6 bases each). Germline V lookup: CDR1 SGHDT, CDR2 YYEEEE. V lost 4 bases and J 4 bases, leaving 15 bases between the germline ends. The CDR3 runs 14 residues. CDR3 coding DNA: TGTGCCAGCAGCGGGGGCGGGGCGAGGTACGAGCAGTACTTC. Protein product: CASSGGGARYEQYF.

The chain has TRBV29-1 and TRBJ2-7; D may match TRBD1 or TRBD2 (6 bases each). CDR1 is SQVTM, CDR2 ANQGSEA, per germline. The CDR3 extends over 14 amino acids. The V end was cut by 3 bases, the J end by 0 bases, with 12 bases between. For the CDR3, the DNA is TGCAGCGTTGAGGTAGGGGGGATCTCCTACGAGCAGTACTTC. Its protein product is CSVEVGGISYEQYF.

The chain combines TRBV2 with TRBJ2-1; 9 bases are shared with TRBD2. The germline gives CDR1 SNHLY, CDR2 FYNNEI. The CDR3 sequence is 15 residues long. Unmatched junction bases numbered 5, after V lost 5 bases and J lost 3 bases. Here the CDR3 DNA reads TGTGCCAGCAGTAAGAGACTAGCGGACTACAATGAGCAGTTCTTC. Translation: CASSKRLADYNEQFF.

This rearrangement joins TRBV19 to TRBJ2-6; the D gene is possibly TRBD2 (8 bases). This CDR3 is 16 amino acids long. Germline-derived CDR1 and CDR2 are LNHDA and SQIVND (reference sequence). Trimming stripped 6 bases from V and 2 bases from J, with 14 bases between. CDR3 sequence: CASSREGATGANVLTF. The CDR3 DNA is TGTGCCAGTAGCCGGGAGGGGGCTACTGGGGCCAACGTCCTGACTTTC.

This sequence joins TRBV6-5 and TRBJ1-2; the match to TRBD1 covers 7 bases. Germline loops: CDR1 MNHEY, CDR2 SVGAGI. The CDR3 length is 15 residues. The V gene end was trimmed by 8 bases and the J gene end by 8 bases; junction bases not matched to a gene: 17. The DNA for the CDR3 is TGTGCCAGCCAATTAGACTTTAGGGGGCTCGGAGGCTACACCTTC. Translating gives CASQLDFRGLGGYTF.

This sequence joins TRBV30 and TRBJ2-6, with unresolved D. The germline V gene has CDR1 GTSNPN and CDR2 SVGIG (reference sequence). V gave up 2 bases and J gave up 4 bases, with 12 bases separating them. This CDR3 is 15 amino acids long. DNA for the CDR3: TGTGCCTGGAGTACAACGAATTCCGGGGCCAACGTCCTGACTTTC. Its protein product is CAWSTTNSGANVLTF.

The V call is TRBV9, the J call TRBJ2-3, with 9 bases aligning to TRBD2. The junction had 4 bases not matched to a gene; V was cut back by 0 bases and J by 2 bases. Germline lookup yields CDR1 SGDLS and CDR2 YYNGEE. This CDR3 comprises 16 residues. The CDR3 nucleotides are TGTGCCAGCAGCGTAGTCGCTAGCGGGGTCACAGATACGCAGTATTTT. Encoded protein: CASSVVASGVTDTQYF.

This chain connects TRBV7-2 to TRBJ2-1, with 10 nucleotides matching TRBD2. Germline V gene lookup returns CDR1 SGHTA and CDR2 FQGNSA. J lost 7 bases, V lost 5 bases, and 8 bases had no gene match. The CDR3 covers 15 residues. CDR3 residues: CASSGSSGGDNEQFF. CDR3 nucleotides: TGTGCCAGCAGCGGCTCTAGCGGGGGTGATAATGAGCAGTTCTTC.

V and J are TRBV15 and TRBJ1-2; D may be TRBD1 (5 bases). The CDR3 length is 14 residues. Trimming took 1 base from V and 4 from J, leaving 10 bases between them. Looked up from germline, CDR1 is LNHNV and CDR2 is YYDKDF (reference sequence). DNA for the CDR3: TGTGCCACCAGCAGAGTTCAGGGAGGCTATGGCTACACCTTC. Residues: CATSRVQGGYGYTF.

V and J are TRBV12-5 and TRBJ2-2; D gene uncertain. Germline CDR1 reads LGHNT; CDR2 reads FRNRAP. Trimming took off 0 bases at V and 4 bases at J, with 18 bases between the two ends. This CDR3 has 18 amino acids. CDR3: CASGLVPDGRLVTGELFF. In DNA, the CDR3 is TGTGCTAGTGGTTTGGTACCGGACGGAAGGCTAGTCACCGGGGAGCTGTTTTTT.

This clone was counted only a few times. The V and J genes are TRBV29-1 and TRBJ2-3; TRBD1 or TRBD2 may be the D gene (5 bases each). V dropped 0 bases and J dropped 4 bases, with 17 bases sitting between them. Germline CDR1 reads SQVTM; CDR2 reads ANQGSEA. The CDR3 has 16 residues. In DNA, the CDR3 is TGCAGCGTTGAAGATCGAGGTAGGGGAGTCCCAGATACGCAGTATTTT. This codes for CSVEDRGRGVPDTQYF.

A few counts support this clone. The chain combines TRBV2 with TRBJ2-7, with TRBD1 identical over 9 bases. The germline CDR1 and CDR2 sequences are SNHLY and FYNNEI. With 7 bases clipped from V and 4 bases from J, the junction kept 8 bases outside the gene matches. The CDR3 extends over 14 amino acids. CDR3 loop: CASTPPGQGYEQYF. The CDR3 DNA follows: TGTGCCAGCACCCCACCGGGACAGGGATACGAGCAGTACTTC.